This T cell receptor (beta chain) was obtained from a study of cytomegalovirus exposure and HLA in healthy donors. Study-wide points: In a later analysis, at a false discovery rate of 0.05, approximately 16,000 TCR beta sequences were associated with HLA alleles. For most TCR beta V segments, an earlier analysis put the productive rate at about 90% or about 30% of the time.

The primer mix had 60 Vbeta and 13 Jbeta primers. Generated by immunoSEQ multiplex PCR, the TCRdb table keeps only in-frame clones and is missing some. The profile shows over 200,000 clones, under 90% of them singletons. About this clone itself: What it recognizes is unknown.

This CDR3 is built from 15 residues. Losses at the gene ends were 1 base for V and 4 bases for J; bases not matched to a gene: 6. The V gene's germline CDR1 is LNHDA and CDR2 SQIVND (reference sequence). This clonotype was sampled from a human donor in good health. Sequencing was done on a sample of PBMCs. This rearrangement joins TRBV19 to TRBJ2-5; 7 bases line up with TRBD2. CDR3 in amino acids: CASSIVGRVGETQYF. The CDR3, as DNA: TGTGCCAGTAGTATAGTGGGGAGGGTTGGAGAGACCCAGTACTTC.